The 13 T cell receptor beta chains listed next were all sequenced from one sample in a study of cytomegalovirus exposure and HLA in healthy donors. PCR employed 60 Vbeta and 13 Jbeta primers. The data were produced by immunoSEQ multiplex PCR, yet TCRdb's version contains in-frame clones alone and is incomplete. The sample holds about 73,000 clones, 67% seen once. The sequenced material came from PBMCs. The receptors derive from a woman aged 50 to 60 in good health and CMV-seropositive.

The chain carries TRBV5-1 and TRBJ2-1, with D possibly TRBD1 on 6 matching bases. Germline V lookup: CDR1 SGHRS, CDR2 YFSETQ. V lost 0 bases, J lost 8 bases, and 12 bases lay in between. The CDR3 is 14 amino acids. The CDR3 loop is CASSLAGQSDEQFF. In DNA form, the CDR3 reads TGCGCCAGCAGCTTGGCCGGACAGTCAGATGAGCAGTTCTTC. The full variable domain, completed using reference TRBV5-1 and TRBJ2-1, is KAGVTQTPRYLIKTRGQQVTLSCSPISGHRSVSWYQQTPGQGLQFLFEYFSETQRNKGNFPGRFSGRQFSNSRSEMNVSTLELGDSALYLCASSLAGQSDEQFFGPGTRLTVL.

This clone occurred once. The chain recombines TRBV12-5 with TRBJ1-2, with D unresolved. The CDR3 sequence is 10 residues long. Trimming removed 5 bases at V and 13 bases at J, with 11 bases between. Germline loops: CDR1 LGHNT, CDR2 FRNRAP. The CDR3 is CASGQDSPTF. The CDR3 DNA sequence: TGTGCTAGTGGTCAGGACTCCCCCACCTTC.

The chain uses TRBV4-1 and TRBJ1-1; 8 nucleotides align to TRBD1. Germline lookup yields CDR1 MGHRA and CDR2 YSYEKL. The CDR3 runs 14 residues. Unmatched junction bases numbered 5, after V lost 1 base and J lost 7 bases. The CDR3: CASSQGTGRSEAFF. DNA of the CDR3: TGCGCCAGCAGCCAAGGGACAGGGAGGAGTGAAGCTTTCTTT.

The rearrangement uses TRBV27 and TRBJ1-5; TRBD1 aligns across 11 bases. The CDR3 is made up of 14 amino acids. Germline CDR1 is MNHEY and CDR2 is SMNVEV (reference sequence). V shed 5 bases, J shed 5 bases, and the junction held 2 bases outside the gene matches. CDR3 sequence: CASSRDRGYQPQHF. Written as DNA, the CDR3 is TGTGCCAGCAGTCGGGACAGGGGGTATCAGCCCCAGCATTTT.

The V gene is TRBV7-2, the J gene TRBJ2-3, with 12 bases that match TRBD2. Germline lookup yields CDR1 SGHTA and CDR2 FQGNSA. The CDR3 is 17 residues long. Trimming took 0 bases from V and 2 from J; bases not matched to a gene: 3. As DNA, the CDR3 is TGTGCCAGCAGCTTAGCCCGACTAGCGGGGGCCACAGATACGCAGTATTTT. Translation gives CASSLARLAGATDTQYF.

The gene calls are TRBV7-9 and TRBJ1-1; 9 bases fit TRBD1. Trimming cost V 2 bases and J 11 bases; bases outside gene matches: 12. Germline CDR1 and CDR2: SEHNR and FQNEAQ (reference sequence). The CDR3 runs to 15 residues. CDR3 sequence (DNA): TGTGCCAGCAGCTTAAAAAGGACAGGGGATAATATGGCTTTCTTT. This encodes CASSLKRTGDNMAFF.

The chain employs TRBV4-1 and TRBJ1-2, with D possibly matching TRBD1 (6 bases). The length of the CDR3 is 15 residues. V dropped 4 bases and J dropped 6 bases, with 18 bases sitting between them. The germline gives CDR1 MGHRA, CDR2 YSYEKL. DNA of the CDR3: TGCGCCAGCAGCCGGCAGACAGGCGTTCCGGATGGCTACACCTTC. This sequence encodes CASSRQTGVPDGYTF.

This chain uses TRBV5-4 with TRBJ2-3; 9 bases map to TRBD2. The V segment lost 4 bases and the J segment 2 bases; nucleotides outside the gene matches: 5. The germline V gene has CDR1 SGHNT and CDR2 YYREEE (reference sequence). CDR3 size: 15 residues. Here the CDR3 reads CASSPSGGFTDTQYF. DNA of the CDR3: TGTGCCAGCAGCCCCAGCGGGGGGTTCACAGATACGCAGTATTTT.

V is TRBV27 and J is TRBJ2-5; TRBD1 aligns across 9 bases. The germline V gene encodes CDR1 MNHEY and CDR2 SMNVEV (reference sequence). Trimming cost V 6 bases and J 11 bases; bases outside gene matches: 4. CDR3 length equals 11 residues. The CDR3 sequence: CASSRDREQYF. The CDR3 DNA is TGTGCCAGCAGCCGGGACAGGGAGCAGTACTTC.

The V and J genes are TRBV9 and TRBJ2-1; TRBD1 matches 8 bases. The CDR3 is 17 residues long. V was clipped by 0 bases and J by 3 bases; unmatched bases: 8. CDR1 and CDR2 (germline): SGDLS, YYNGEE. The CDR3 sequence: CASSVARTGKGYNEQFF. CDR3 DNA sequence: TGTGCCAGCAGCGTAGCCAGGACAGGGAAGGGCTACAATGAGCAGTTCTTC.

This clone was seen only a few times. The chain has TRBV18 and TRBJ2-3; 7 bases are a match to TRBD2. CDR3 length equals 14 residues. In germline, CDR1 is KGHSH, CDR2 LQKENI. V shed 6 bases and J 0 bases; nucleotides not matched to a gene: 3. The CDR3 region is CASSTSSSTDTQYF. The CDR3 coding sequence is TGTGCCAGCTCGACTAGCTCTAGCACAGATACGCAGTATTTT.

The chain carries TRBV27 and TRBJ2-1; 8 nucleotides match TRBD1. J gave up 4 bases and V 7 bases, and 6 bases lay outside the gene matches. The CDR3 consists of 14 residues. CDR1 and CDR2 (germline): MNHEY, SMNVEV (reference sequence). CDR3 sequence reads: CASNNRGSYNEQFF. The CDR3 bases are TGTGCCAGCAATAACAGGGGGTCGTACAATGAGCAGTTCTTC.

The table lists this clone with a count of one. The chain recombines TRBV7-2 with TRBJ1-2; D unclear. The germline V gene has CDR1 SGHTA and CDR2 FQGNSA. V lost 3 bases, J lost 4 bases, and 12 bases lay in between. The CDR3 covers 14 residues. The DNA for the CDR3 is TGTGCCAGCAGCTTTACGGCGGGGAGCTATGGCTACACCTTC. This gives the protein CASSFTAGSYGYTF.